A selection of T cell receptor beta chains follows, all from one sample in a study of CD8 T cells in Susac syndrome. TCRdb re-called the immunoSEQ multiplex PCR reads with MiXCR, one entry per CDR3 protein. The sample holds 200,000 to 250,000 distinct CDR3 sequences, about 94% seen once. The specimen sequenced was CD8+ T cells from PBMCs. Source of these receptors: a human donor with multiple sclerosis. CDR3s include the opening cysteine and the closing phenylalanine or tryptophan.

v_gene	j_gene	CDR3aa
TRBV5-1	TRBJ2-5	CATSTVGAGETQYF
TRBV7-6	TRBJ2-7	CASSLDPGVGTYEQYF
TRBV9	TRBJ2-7	CASSERTSGSEQYF
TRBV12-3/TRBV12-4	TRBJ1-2	CASSLQGFGNGYTF
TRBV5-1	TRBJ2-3	CASSLNPGATDTQYF
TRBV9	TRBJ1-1	CASSVGLQGANTEAFF
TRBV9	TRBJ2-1	CASSVGDISSYNEQFF
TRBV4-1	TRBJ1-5	CASSQDGAGPYQPQHF
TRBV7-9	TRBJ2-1	CASSFPEGGHYNEQFF
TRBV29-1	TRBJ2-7	CSVKDELSPEQYF
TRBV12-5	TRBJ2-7	CASGRGSSYEQYF
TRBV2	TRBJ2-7	CASREMTGPYEQYF
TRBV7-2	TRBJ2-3	CASSFRGRWTDTQYF
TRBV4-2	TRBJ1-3	CASSQDRGLGGNTIYF
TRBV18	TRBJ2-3	CASSSFDGGSVTQYF
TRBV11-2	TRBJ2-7	CASSLGAGEYEQYF
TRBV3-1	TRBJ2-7	CASSQRVAGALSYEQYF
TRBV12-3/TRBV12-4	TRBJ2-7	CASSLQGKAYEQYF
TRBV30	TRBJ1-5	CAWSVSGVNQPQHF
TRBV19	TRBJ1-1	CASARAPNTEAFF
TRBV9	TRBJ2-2	CASSTPRREGSTGELFF
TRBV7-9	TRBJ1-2	CASTPGAEANYGYTF
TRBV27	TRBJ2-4	CASRTTGGPNIQYF
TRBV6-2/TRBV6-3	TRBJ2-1	CASIASVNPRGTEQFF
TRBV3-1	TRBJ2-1	CASSQDPGGLGGNEQFF
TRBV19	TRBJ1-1	CASSPLGPSGGYTEAFF
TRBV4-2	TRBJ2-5	CASSQGETFGPGIQETQYF
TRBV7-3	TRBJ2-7	CASSLGLAGDYEQYF
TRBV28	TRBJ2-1	CASSPVSEGDNEQFF
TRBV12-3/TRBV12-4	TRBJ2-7	CASSPRGSYEQYF
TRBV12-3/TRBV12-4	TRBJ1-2	CASSLGDRGYTF
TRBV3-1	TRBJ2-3	CASSRLVSSLDTQYF
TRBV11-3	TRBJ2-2	CASSLLDLYTGELFF
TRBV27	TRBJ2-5	CASMGRGLGETQYF
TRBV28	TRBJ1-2	CASSQTGGIDGYTF
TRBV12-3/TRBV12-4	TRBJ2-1	CASSPRGASSYNEQFF
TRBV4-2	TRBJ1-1	CASSQVRATGQGTEAFF
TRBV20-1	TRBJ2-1	CSAQPPFSSGGARMNEQFF
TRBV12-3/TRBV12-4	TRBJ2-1	CASSSPGTSGMVYNEQFF
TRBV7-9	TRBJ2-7	CASRADRARGYEQYF
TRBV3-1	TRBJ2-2	CASRTSGGGKNPGELFF
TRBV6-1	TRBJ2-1	CASSLRWGLAGVRNEQFF
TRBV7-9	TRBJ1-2	CASSLARGEGYYGYTF
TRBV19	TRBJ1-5	CASSIGTGGNQPQHF
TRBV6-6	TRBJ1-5	CASSYPGQVSNQPQHF
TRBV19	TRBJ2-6	CASTESGPEWANVLTF
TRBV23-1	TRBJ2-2	CASSQEGRDTGELFF
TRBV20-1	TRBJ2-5	CSARDPPSPQETQYF
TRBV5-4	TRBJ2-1	CASSLAHRYNEQFF
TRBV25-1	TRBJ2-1	CASSESLGYNEQFF
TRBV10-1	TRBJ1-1	CASSEPGRASEAFF
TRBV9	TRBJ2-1	CASSVVGGTGGGEQFF